The source of this TCR beta chain is a study of T cell repertoires in cytomegalovirus infection. The wider study: An indication of both CMV infection and matching HLA type came from public TCR beta signatures.

Study-wide results and limits: Pooled public TCR beta family frequency picked out CMV carriers with the relevant HLA. In two of eight donors, the top clonotype was HLA-C-restricted CMV-specific.

TCRdb processed the reads anew with MiXCR; each CDR3 protein has one entry. The sample yields 150,000 or so distinct CDR3 sequences, 17% seen once. About this clonotype: Its antigen is not identified.

The ends lost 3 bases at V and 8 bases at J; junction bases unmatched: 9. Germline lookup yields CDR1 DFQATT and CDR2 SNEGSKA (reference sequence). The CDR3 spans 15 residues. The TCR originated in a human donor in good health (CMV status not recorded). Some clones in this sample may be carry-over from other donors' samples. The sequencing input was CD8+ T cells from PBMCs. This chain links TRBV20-1 with TRBJ1-4, with 10 bases lining up with TRBD1. CDR3 protein: CSASGDRGQKEKLFF. As DNA, the CDR3 is TGCAGTGCTAGTGGGGACAGGGGACAGAAAGAAAAACTGTTTTTT.